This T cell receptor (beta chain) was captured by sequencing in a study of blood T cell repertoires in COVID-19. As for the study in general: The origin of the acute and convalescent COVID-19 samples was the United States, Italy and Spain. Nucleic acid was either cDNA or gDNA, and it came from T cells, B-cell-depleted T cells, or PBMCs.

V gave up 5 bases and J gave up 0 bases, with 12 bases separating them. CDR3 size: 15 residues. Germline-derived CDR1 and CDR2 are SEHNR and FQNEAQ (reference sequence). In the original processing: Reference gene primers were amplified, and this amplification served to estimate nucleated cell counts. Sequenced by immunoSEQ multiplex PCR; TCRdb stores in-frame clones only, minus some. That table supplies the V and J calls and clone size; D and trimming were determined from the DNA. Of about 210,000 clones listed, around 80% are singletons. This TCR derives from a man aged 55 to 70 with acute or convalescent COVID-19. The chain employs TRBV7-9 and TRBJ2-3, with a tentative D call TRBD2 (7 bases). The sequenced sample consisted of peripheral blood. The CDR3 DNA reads TGTGCCAGCAGCCCCGCGGGGGCGAGCACAGATACGCAGTATTTT. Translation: CASSPAGASTDTQYF. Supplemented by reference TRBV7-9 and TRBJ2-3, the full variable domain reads DTGVSQNPRHKITKRGQNVTFRCDPISEHNRLYWYRQTLGQGPEFLTYFQNEAQLEKSRLLSDRFSAERPKGSFSTLEIQRTEQGDSAMYLCASSPAGASTDTQYFGPGTRLTVL.